The next 24 T cell receptor beta chains were all read from a single sample in a study of T cells after yellow fever vaccination. TCRdb re-called the 5' RACE reads through MiXCR, storing one row per CDR3 protein. Of 550,000 or so distinct CDR3 sequences in the sample, 15% to 20% were seen once. The sample in question was PBMCs, obtained 15 days after the yellow fever booster vaccination. All receptors derive from a man aged 25-45 years who received the YFV17D yellow fever vaccine.

This clonotype occurred a few times. This chain links TRBV10-3 with TRBJ1-6; D is perhaps TRBD1 (5 bases). The CDR3 sequence is 14 residues long. The ends were cut back, 6 bases at V and 5 bases at J, with 11 bases in the middle. The germline gives CDR1 ENHRY, CDR2 SYGVKD. The CDR3 bases are TGTGCCATCAGATTGACAGAGGATAATTCACCCCTCCACTTT. Translated, it gives CAIRLTEDNSPLHF.

The gene calls are TRBV20-1 and TRBJ1-5, with D maybe TRBD1 (5 bases). The V gene lost 5 bases and the J gene lost 4 bases, with 9 bases spanning the gap. CDR1 and CDR2 from the germline V gene are DFQATT and SNEGSKA (reference sequence). The CDR3 covers 12 residues. CDR3 region: CSALEGNQPQHF. The CDR3 bases are TGCAGTGCTTTAGAGGGGAATCAGCCCCAGCATTTT.

V gene TRBV28 combines with J gene TRBJ2-1; weak D call: TRBD2 (5 bases). The CDR3 length is 12 residues. V gave up 6 bases and J gave up 8 bases, with 11 bases separating them. Germline assignment: CDR1 MDHEN and CDR2 SYDVKM. CDR3 region: CASRPHGDEQFF. The CDR3 DNA sequence: TGTGCCAGCAGACCACACGGGGATGAGCAGTTCTTC. Based on the CDR3 plus reference TRBV28 and TRBJ2-1, the full variable domain is DVKVTQSSRYLVKRTGEKVFLECVQDMDHENMFWYRQDPGLGLRLIYFSYDVKMKEKGDIPEGYSVSREKKERFSLILESASTNQTSMYLCASRPHGDEQFFGPGTRLTVL.

This chain links TRBV20-1 with TRBJ1-1; no firm D call. Germline V gene lookup returns CDR1 DFQATT and CDR2 SNEGSKA (reference sequence). CDR3 length: 13 residues. Trimming cost V 5 bases and J 2 bases, with 12 bases left between them. As DNA, the CDR3 is TGCAGTGCTTCCCATACACCCAACACTGAAGCTTTCTTT. Encoded protein: CSASHTPNTEAFF.

As DNA, the CDR3 is TGTGCCAGCAGCTTCTCGAGGGTCGGGAGAGCAAACCCTGAGCAGTTCTTC. Its protein product is CASSFSRVGRANPEQFF. J is TRBJ2-1 and V is TRBV7-6; D perhaps matches TRBD2 (6 bases). Germline V gene data show CDR1 as SGHVS and CDR2 as FNYEAQ. V lost 3 bases, J lost 9 bases, and 24 bases lay in between. CDR3 size: 17 residues.

At least ten counts were recorded for this clonotype. The chain uses TRBV30 and TRBJ1-5; D remains ambiguous. CDR1 is GTSNPN, CDR2 SVGIG, per germline (reference sequence). The CDR3 is made up of 12 amino acids. The germline V and J ends were trimmed by 5 bases and 7 bases, with 12 bases remaining between them. The DNA of the CDR3 is TGTGCCTGGTCCTCCCATGGGCAGCCCCAGCATTTT. As protein: CAWSSHGQPQHF. The full variable domain, in which reference TRBV30 and TRBJ1-5 provide the parts outside the CDR3, is SQTIHQWPATLVQPVGSPLSLECTVEGTSNPNLYWYRQAAGRGLQLLFYSVGIGQISSEVPQNLSASRPQDRQFILSSKKLLLSDSGFYLCAWSSHGQPQHFGDGTRLSIL.

J is TRBJ2-6 and V is TRBV3-1; D unresolved. CDR1 is LGHDT and CDR2 is YNNKEL in the germline V gene (reference sequence). V dropped 4 bases and J dropped 0 bases, with 13 bases sitting between them. CDR3 length: 17 residues. CDR3 in DNA: TGTGCCAGCAGCCCTCCGGGCCTCAGCTCTGGGGCCAACGTCCTGACTTTC. Translating it yields CASSPPGLSSGANVLTF. The whole variable domain, remainder taken from reference TRBV3-1 and TRBJ2-6, is DTAVSQTPKYLVTQMGNDKSIKCEQNLGHDTMYWYKQDSKKFLKIMFSYNNKELIINETVPNRFSPKSPDKAHLNLHINSLELGDSAVYFCASSPPGLSSGANVLTFGAGSRLTVL.

This clonotype was found a few times. V and J are TRBV7-3 and TRBJ2-1; TRBD1 matches 10 bases. Germline loops: CDR1 SGHTA, CDR2 FQGTGA. CDR3 length: 16 residues. The trim removed 3 bases at V and 7 bases at J, leaving 9 bases unmatched. This CDR3 is CASSFNRQGALNEQFF. Here the CDR3 DNA reads TGTGCCAGCAGCTTTAATCGACAGGGGGCCTTGAATGAGCAGTTCTTC. Using reference TRBV7-3 and TRBJ2-1 for the parts outside the CDR3, the full variable domain is GAGVSQTPSNKVTEKGKYVELRCDPISGHTALYWYRQSLGQGPEFLIYFQGTGAADDSGLPNDRFFAVRPEGSVSTLKIQRTERGDSAVYLCASSFNRQGALNEQFFGPGTRLTVL.

There are a few counts of this clonotype. This chain joins TRBV29-1 and TRBJ1-1; no definite D call. With 7 bases removed from V and 0 bases from J, the gap between germline ends came to 12 bases. Per the germline V gene, CDR1 is SQVTM and CDR2 is ANQGSEA. The CDR3 contains 13 residues. The DNA of the CDR3 is TGCAGCGCTTCCAACCTTATGAACACTGAAGCTTTCTTT. It is translated as CSASNLMNTEAFF.

CDR3 bases: TGTGCCAGCTCACCACTCGCCCTCTACGAGCAGTACTTC. It specifies CASSPLALYEQYF. The V call is TRBV18, the J call TRBJ2-7; D is unclear. The CDR3 has 13 amino acids. CDR1 and CDR2 from the germline V gene are KGHSH and LQKENI. V dropped 1 base and J dropped 3 bases, with 7 bases sitting between them.

This chain connects TRBV27 to TRBJ2-7; a weak D match, TRBD1 (5 bases). Trimming took off 2 bases at V and 2 bases at J, with 10 bases between the two ends. Looked up from germline, CDR1 is MNHEY and CDR2 is SMNVEV (reference sequence). CDR3 size: 14 residues. This CDR3 is CASSLGQDTYEQYF. In nucleotides, the CDR3 is TGTGCCAGCAGTTTAGGACAAGACACCTACGAGCAGTACTTC.

This clonotype was counted many times. The rearrangement joins TRBV20-1 to TRBJ2-5, with 9 bases that match TRBD1. Germline CDR1 reads DFQATT; CDR2 reads SNEGSKA (reference sequence). CDR3 size: 21 residues. Trimming removed 4 bases from V and 4 bases from J; junction bases left unmatched: 28. CDR3 DNA sequence: TGCAGTGCTACCGGCGGGGACAGGGTCGCTCTAGCCGCTGGGCCCCCAGAGACCCAGTACTTC. As protein: CSATGGDRVALAAGPPETQYF.

V usage is TRBV12-3 or TRBV12-4 and J usage is TRBJ2-3, with D possibly being TRBD2 (7 bases). The CDR3 sequence is 14 residues long. Trimming pared 5 bases from V and 2 bases from J, leaving 11 bases between. The CDR3 sequence is CASSRGGVTDTQYF. The CDR3 bases are TGTGCCAGCAGTAGGGGGGGCGTCACAGATACGCAGTATTTT.

In this sample, this clonotype turned up a few times. The chain employs TRBV19 and TRBJ1-1; 12 nucleotides align to TRBD1. This CDR3 has 18 amino acids. Germline V gene sequence: CDR1 LNHDA, CDR2 SQIVND (reference sequence). Losses at the gene ends were 5 bases for V and 6 bases for J; bases not matched to a gene: 16. CDR3 sequence (DNA): TGTGCCAGTAGTCTATTTGCTCCGGGACAGGGGGCGCGGGCTGAAGCTTTCTTT. Translation: CASSLFAPGQGARAEAFF.

This clonotype occurred a few times. V and J are TRBV5-1 and TRBJ2-1, with D perhaps TRBD1 (6 bases). V dropped 4 bases and J dropped 5 bases, with 16 bases sitting between them. The germline gives CDR1 SGHRS, CDR2 YFSETQ. CDR3 length: 15 amino acids. In DNA form, the CDR3 reads TGCGCCAGCAGCGCATATAAGGGGGTCGACAATGAGCAGTTCTTC. Its translation: CASSAYKGVDNEQFF.

This clonotype was observed a few times. The chain uses TRBV5-4 and TRBJ1-4, with D unresolved. This CDR3 has 13 residues. Deletions cut 0 bases from V and 7 bases from J, with 7 bases between. Germline V gene data show CDR1 as SGHNT and CDR2 as YYREEE (reference sequence). Here the CDR3 DNA reads TGTGCCAGCAGCTTGGGATCCTCTGAAAAACTGTTTTTT. Translating it yields CASSLGSSEKLFF.

The table lists this clonotype with many counts. The V gene is TRBV5-1, the J gene TRBJ2-1, with TRBD2 matching 8 bases. This CDR3 spans 14 amino acids. The V gene end was trimmed by 7 bases and the J gene end by 4 bases; junction bases not matched to a gene: 7. Germline V CDR1 and CDR2: SGHRS, YFSETQ. The CDR3 sequence is CASRIQREYNEQFF. The CDR3 nucleotides are TGCGCCAGCCGAATTCAGCGGGAGTACAATGAGCAGTTCTTC.

The chain uses TRBV12-3 or TRBV12-4 and TRBJ2-7, with D perhaps TRBD2 (7 bases). This CDR3 has 15 residues. V was shortened by 3 bases and J by 6 bases, with 18 bases between the two germline ends. The CDR3 region is CASSLGGARGGEQYF. The CDR3 DNA is TGTGCCAGCAGTTTGGGGGGGGCTCGCGGAGGCGAGCAGTACTTC.

The rearrangement joins TRBV7-9 to TRBJ1-1, with D unclear. The CDR3 consists of 11 residues. CDR1 and CDR2 from the germline V gene are SEHNR and FQNEAQ (reference sequence). The V gene lost 8 bases and the J gene lost 7 bases, with 11 bases spanning the gap. This CDR3 reads CASLSEGEAFF. Here the CDR3 DNA reads TGTGCCAGCCTGTCGGAGGGTGAAGCTTTCTTT.

In this sample, this clonotype turned up a few times. The chain combines TRBV7-2 with TRBJ2-3, with D uncertain. CDR3 length: 16 residues. Trimming took off 1 base at V and 4 bases at J, with 15 bases between the two ends. CDR1 is SGHTA, CDR2 FQGNSA, per germline. In DNA, the CDR3 is TGTGCCAGCAGCTTAGGTGTAGCCCGGATGGCAGATACGCAGTATTTT. It translates to CASSLGVARMADTQYF.

In its sample, this clonotype was seen a few times. The V gene is TRBV5-1, the J gene TRBJ2-1; a weak D match, TRBD2 (7 bases). V gave up 2 bases and J gave up 1 base, with 28 bases separating them. The CDR3 has 21 residues. CDR1 and CDR2 (germline): SGHRS, YFSETQ. CDR3 amino acids: CASSFRGANPSTGGSYNEQFF. The CDR3 DNA follows: TGCGCCAGCAGCTTTCGGGGGGCGAACCCAAGTACGGGGGGATCCTACAATGAGCAGTTCTTC.

This clonotype was seen a handful of times. The chain links TRBV18 to TRBJ2-1; D gene unclear. Germline CDR1 reads KGHSH; CDR2 reads LQKENI. The length of the CDR3 is 17 residues. V dropped 4 bases and J dropped 0 bases, with 16 bases sitting between them. The DNA for the CDR3 is TGTGCCAGCTCACGGACCACGGCCATAAGCTCCTACAATGAGCAGTTCTTC. This gives the protein CASSRTTAISSYNEQFF. Supplemented by reference TRBV18 and TRBJ2-1, the full variable domain reads NAGVMQNPRHLVRRRGQEARLRCSPMKGHSHVYWYRQLPEEGLKFMVYLQKENIIDESGMPKERFSAEFPKEGPSILRIQQVVRGDSAAYFCASSRTTAISSYNEQFFGPGTRLTVL.

CDR3 DNA sequence: TGCGCCAGCAGCCCCAGACGGGAGGGCCAGGGTGAGCAGTTCTTC. This codes for CASSPRREGQGEQFF. This sequence joins TRBV5-1 and TRBJ2-1; TRBD2 aligns across 8 bases. This CDR3 has 15 amino acids. In germline, CDR1 is SGHRS, CDR2 YFSETQ. V was pared by 4 bases and J by 9 bases, with 12 bases of the junction left unmatched.

The chain is built from TRBV13 and TRBJ2-1; 8 positions match TRBD2. The junction had 6 bases not matched to a gene; V was cut back by 6 bases and J by 5 bases. CDR3 length: 14 amino acids. The germline V gene encodes CDR1 PRHDT and CDR2 FYEKMQ (reference sequence). CDR3 nucleotides: TGTGCCAGCAGGCCTACTAGCGGTAACAATGAGCAGTTCTTC. Its protein is CASRPTSGNNEQFF.